The 20 T cell receptor beta chains listed next were all sequenced from one sample in a study of cytomegalovirus exposure and HLA in healthy donors. Both 60 Vbeta primers and 13 Jbeta primers went into the PCR. The protocol was immunoSEQ multiplex PCR, while the TCRdb copy is restricted to in-frame clones and leaves out a portion. This table holds 140,000 or so clones, 70% to 75% found once. The sequencing sample was made of PBMCs. These receptors originate from a woman aged 25 to 39 in good health and CMV-seronegative.

This clone was found once. The chain joins TRBV9 to TRBJ2-1; the D gene is possibly TRBD1 (5 bases). Per the germline V gene, CDR1 is SGDLS and CDR2 is YYNGEE. This CDR3 contains 15 residues. Trimming shortened V by 3 bases and J by 4 bases, and 14 bases separated the two germline ends. The CDR3: CASSDPHRLYNEQFF. DNA for the CDR3: TGTGCCAGCAGCGACCCCCACAGGCTTTACAATGAGCAGTTCTTC. The full variable domain, rest sourced from reference TRBV9 and TRBJ2-1, is DSGVTQTPKHLITATGQRVTLRCSPRSGDLSVYWYQQSLDQGLQFLIQYYNGEERAKGNILERFSAQQFPDLHSELNLSSLELGDSALYFCASSDPHRLYNEQFFGPGTRLTVL.

This chain links TRBV19 with TRBJ1-2; D is perhaps TRBD1 (6 bases). The CDR3 totals 14 residues. The germline V gene has CDR1 LNHDA and CDR2 SQIVND (reference sequence). Deletions cut 2 bases from V and 7 bases from J, with 14 bases between. Here the CDR3 DNA reads TGTGCCAGTAGTATAAGAGACAGGAGAGGTGGCTACACCTTC. This encodes CASSIRDRRGGYTF.

This clone was detected only a few times. Other DNA sequences within the sample encode an identical CDR3. The CDR3 DNA is TGCGCCAGCAGCCTAGGACAACAACAAGAGACCCAGTACTTC. Encoded protein: CASSLGQQQETQYF. The J gene is TRBJ2-5, the V gene TRBV5-1, with D perhaps TRBD1 (5 bases). In germline, CDR1 is SGHRS, CDR2 YFSETQ. The CDR3 spans 14 residues. V lost 4 bases and J lost 2, with 12 bases in between.

The rearrangement links TRBV18 to TRBJ2-5, with 11 positions matching TRBD2. The J call is uncertain, as TRBJ2-7 better fits the DNA end. CDR1 is KGHSH, CDR2 LQKENI, per germline. The CDR3 has 15 residues. CDR3: CASSQTSGSSYEQYF. The DNA for the CDR3 is TGTGCCAGCTCACAAACTAGCGGGAGTAGCTACGAGCAGTACTTC.

V usage is TRBV19 and J usage is TRBJ1-5; possibly TRBD1 for D (5 bases). V was trimmed by 9 bases and J by 6 bases, leaving 15 bases between them. Germline assignment: CDR1 LNHDA and CDR2 SQIVND (reference sequence). The CDR3 contains 13 residues. CDR3 amino acids: CASSPGIRQPQHF. The CDR3, as DNA: TGTGCCAGCAGTCCAGGGATCCGTCAGCCCCAGCATTTT.

The genes are TRBV7-9 and TRBJ2-7, with D perhaps matching TRBD2 (6 bases). Germline-derived CDR1 and CDR2 are SEHNR and FQNEAQ (reference sequence). V lost 5 bases, J lost 4 bases, and 15 bases lay in between. This CDR3 contains 14 residues. CDR3: CASSPPGVRYEQYF. The CDR3 region has the DNA TGTGCCAGCAGCCCCCCGGGAGTCCGGTACGAGCAGTACTTC.

This chain links TRBV6-5 with TRBJ1-2, with 7 bases lining up with TRBD1. Germline loops: CDR1 MNHEY, CDR2 SVGAGI. The CDR3 has 13 amino acids. Unmatched junction bases numbered 5, after V lost 4 bases and J lost 6 bases. The CDR3 sequence is CASSSSGQHGYTF. The CDR3 coding sequence is TGTGCCAGCAGTTCCTCGGGACAGCATGGCTACACCTTC.

The CDR3 sequence is CASSLARSTNEKLFF. The CDR3 region has the DNA TGCGCCAGCAGCTTGGCCAGGTCAACTAATGAAAAACTGTTTTTT. The chain has TRBV5-1 and TRBJ1-4, with no clear D. The CDR3 is 15 amino acids. The germline CDR1 and CDR2 sequences are SGHRS and YFSETQ. V lost 0 bases and J 0 bases, leaving 6 bases between the germline ends. Looking up the rest from reference TRBV5-1 and TRBJ1-4 gives the full variable domain: KAGVTQTPRYLIKTRGQQVTLSCSPISGHRSVSWYQQTPGQGLQFLFEYFSETQRNKGNFPGRFSGRQFSNSRSEMNVSTLELGDSALYLCASSLARSTNEKLFFGSGTQLSVL.

CDR3 sequence (DNA): TGTGCCAGTAGTCTCGGGGGGGCCCTAAGGCTTCAGCCCCAGCATTTT. Translating it yields CASSLGGALRLQPQHF. The V call is TRBV19, the J call TRBJ1-5, with D perhaps TRBD1 (6 bases). V lost 5 bases and J 6 bases, leaving 20 bases between the germline ends. The germline V gene has CDR1 LNHDA and CDR2 SQIVND (reference sequence). CDR3 size: 16 residues.

The rearrangement links TRBV7-3 to TRBJ2-7; perhaps TRBD1 as D (7 bases). CDR1 and CDR2 from the germline V gene are SGHTA and FQGTGA. CDR3 size: 14 residues. V gave up 3 bases and J gave up 5 bases, with 14 bases separating them. CDR3 sequence: CASSLQGGLNEQYF. The DNA for the CDR3 is TGTGCCAGCAGCTTGCAGGGGGGTCTTAACGAGCAGTACTTC.

In the case of this clone: A junction boundary mismatches the germline segment, possibly from a read error. V is TRBV7-9 and J is TRBJ1-5; D not certain. CDR1 is SEHNR, CDR2 FQNEAQ, per germline (reference sequence). The CDR3 length is 14 residues. The DNA of the CDR3 is TGTTCCAGCAGCTTTATAGATAGCAATCAGCCCCAGCATTTT. It yields the protein CSSSFIDSNQPQHF.

This rearrangement joins TRBV27 to TRBJ1-4, with 7 bases aligning to TRBD1. With V trimmed by 6 bases and J by 8 bases, 9 bases remained unmatched. The CDR3 sequence is 14 residues long. Germline V gene data show CDR1 as MNHEY and CDR2 as SMNVEV (reference sequence). CDR3 sequence reads: CASREGQLREKLFF. The CDR3 DNA reads TGTGCCAGCAGGGAGGGACAGTTAAGAGAAAAACTGTTTTTT.

V and J are TRBV28 and TRBJ2-7; D is perhaps TRBD2 (5 bases). Germline V lookup: CDR1 MDHEN, CDR2 SYDVKM. The ends were cut back, 4 bases at V and 3 bases at J, with 16 bases in the middle. The CDR3 is 15 amino acids. CDR3 region: CASSSLGAGNYEQYF. The DNA of the CDR3 is TGTGCCAGCAGTTCCCTGGGTGCGGGTAACTACGAGCAGTACTTC. The full variable domain, in which reference TRBV28 and TRBJ2-7 provide the parts outside the CDR3, is DVKVTQSSRYLVKRTGEKVFLECVQDMDHENMFWYRQDPGLGLRLIYFSYDVKMKEKGDIPEGYSVSREKKERFSLILESASTNQTSMYLCASSSLGAGNYEQYFGPGTRLTVT.

This chain uses TRBV10-3 with TRBJ1-2; unclear D gene. The CDR3 has 13 amino acids. Per the germline V gene, CDR1 is ENHRY and CDR2 is SYGVKD. Trimming cost V 7 bases and J 0 bases, with 9 bases left between them. The CDR3 reads CAITPEANYGYTF. The CDR3 nucleotides read TGTGCCATCACTCCGGAGGCTAACTATGGCTACACCTTC.

The chain joins TRBV6-1 to TRBJ1-2, with D perhaps matching TRBD1 (6 bases). The germline V gene encodes CDR1 MNHNS and CDR2 SASEGT. The CDR3 totals 14 residues. Trimming shortened V by 2 bases and J by 5 bases, and 12 bases separated the two germline ends. The CDR3 DNA follows: TGTGCCAGCAGTGAAATCAGGGGCTGGTATGGCTACACCTTC. It yields the protein CASSEIRGWYGYTF.

J is TRBJ2-7 and V is TRBV7-2; D possibly corresponds to TRBD2 (5 bases). V lost 1 base and J 0 bases, leaving 10 bases between the germline ends. Germline CDR1 is SGHTA and CDR2 is FQGNSA. The CDR3 loop spans 15 amino acids. CDR3 nucleotide sequence: TGTGCCAGCAGCTTAGTTTCGGGAAGCTCCTACGAGCAGTACTTC. Amino acids: CASSLVSGSSYEQYF.

The rearrangement joins TRBV4-1 to TRBJ1-5; 10 positions agree with TRBD1. Unmatched junction bases numbered 15, after V lost 4 bases and J lost 3 bases. The CDR3 spans 19 residues. From germline, CDR1 is MGHRA and CDR2 YSYEKL. The CDR3 here is CASSRMYPRDRGANQPQHF. The CDR3 coding sequence is TGCGCCAGCAGCCGAATGTATCCCCGGGACAGGGGCGCCAATCAGCCCCAGCATTTT.

This chain joins TRBV30 and TRBJ2-3; tentative D call: TRBD1 (8 bases). This CDR3 spans 14 amino acids. Germline V gives CDR1 GTSNPN, CDR2 SVGIG (reference sequence). Deletions cut 0 bases from V and 4 bases from J, with 11 bases between. The CDR3 nucleotides are TGTGCCTGGAGTGTACAGGGGGGGGCAGATACGCAGTATTTT. This sequence encodes CAWSVQGGADTQYF.

Regarding this clone: One end of the junction fails to match germline, which may point to a read error. The rearrangement joins TRBV6-1 to TRBJ2-1, with D perhaps matching TRBD2 (5 bases). The CDR3 covers 15 residues. Germline assignment: CDR1 MNHNS and CDR2 SASEGT. The CDR3 spells CATSRSGSSYNEQFF. The DNA for the CDR3 is TGTGCCACCAGTAGAAGCGGAAGCTCCTACAATGAGCAGTTCTTC.

This clone occurred a few times. Here the CDR3 reads CASSLAGQGGEPQHF. DNA of the CDR3: TGTGCCAGCAGCTTAGCAGGGCAGGGAGGGGAGCCCCAGCATTTT. The gene calls are TRBV7-2 and TRBJ1-5; TRBD1 is a possible D gene (5 bases). The CDR3 is 15 amino acids. Germline V CDR1 and CDR2: SGHTA, FQGNSA. The V gene lost 0 bases and the J gene lost 8 bases, with 14 bases spanning the gap.